The rows below give T cell receptor beta chains drawn from one sample of a study of T cell repertoires in cytomegalovirus infection. TCRdb fed the reads into MiXCR, producing one record per CDR3 protein. The sample has approximately 1,000,000 distinct CDR3 sequences, about a third seen once. Their specific antigens are unknown. The sample consisted of cultured CD8+ T cells from PBMCs, taken from culture after CMV antigen stimulation. The receptors shown here come from a human donor in good health (CMV status not recorded). Some clones in this sample may be carry-over from other donors' samples. The conserved cysteine and the conserved F or W are not part of the CDR3 here.

CDR3aa: ASSVVSGGMNEQF
v_gene: TRBV9
j_gene: TRBJ2-1

CDR3aa: SVEEGRGRLETQY
v_gene: TRBV29-1
j_gene: TRBJ2-5

CDR3aa: ASSSGLAEFYNEQF
v_gene: TRBV28
j_gene: TRBJ2-1

CDR3aa: ASSGKGAPGAF
v_gene: TRBV7-9
j_gene: TRBJ1-1

CDR3aa: SARVPWGGVNTEAF
v_gene: TRBV20-1
j_gene: TRBJ1-1

CDR3aa: ASSQPRDTEAF
v_gene: TRBV7-9
j_gene: TRBJ1-1

CDR3aa: ASSLDQGAGTGELF
v_gene: TRBV11-1
j_gene: TRBJ2-2

CDR3aa: ASSQVPLGTLAKNIQY
v_gene: TRBV4-2
j_gene: TRBJ2-4

CDR3aa: ASSFPTAYNEQF
v_gene: TRBV7-9
j_gene: TRBJ2-1

CDR3aa: ASSYLDRNEQY
v_gene: TRBV6-6
j_gene: TRBJ2-7

CDR3aa: ATWDFDTDTQY
v_gene: TRBV7-9
j_gene: TRBJ2-3

CDR3aa: ASGPPGTGNNGAF
v_gene: TRBV12-5
j_gene: TRBJ1-1

CDR3aa: ASRQGSGGSPLH
v_gene: TRBV27
j_gene: TRBJ1-6

CDR3aa: ASSQDLVQETQY
v_gene: TRBV4-1
j_gene: TRBJ2-5

CDR3aa: ASTSVTSRAETQY
v_gene: TRBV7-9
j_gene: TRBJ2-5

CDR3aa: ASSLSGYGYT
v_gene: TRBV27
j_gene: TRBJ1-2

CDR3aa: ASSITEGRGTDTQY
v_gene: TRBV9
j_gene: TRBJ2-3

CDR3aa: ASSRDRSFYGYT
v_gene: TRBV4-3
j_gene: TRBJ1-2

CDR3aa: ASSPWGSETLYEQF
v_gene: TRBV12-3/TRBV12-4
j_gene: TRBJ2-1

CDR3aa: ASSPSQYEQF
v_gene: TRBV7-9
j_gene: TRBJ2-1

CDR3aa: SAQKDRGYGYT
v_gene: TRBV20-1
j_gene: TRBJ1-2

CDR3aa: SARIRDIYNSPLH
v_gene: TRBV20-1
j_gene: TRBJ1-6

CDR3aa: ASSSWTTPDEQY
v_gene: TRBV27
j_gene: TRBJ2-7

CDR3aa: ASSISNRAYEQY
v_gene: TRBV19
j_gene: TRBJ2-7

CDR3aa: ASSGQAPKIYGYT
v_gene: TRBV5-6
j_gene: TRBJ1-2

CDR3aa: ASRSTGTDYGYT
v_gene: TRBV12-3/TRBV12-4
j_gene: TRBJ1-2

CDR3aa: ASSEMWYKGTEAF
v_gene: TRBV6-1
j_gene: TRBJ1-1

CDR3aa: ASSESTLFQIFNYGYT
v_gene: TRBV10-2
j_gene: TRBJ1-2

CDR3aa: SASVRETKYNSPLH
v_gene: TRBV20-1
j_gene: TRBJ1-6

CDR3aa: ASSFAQGVGQPQH
v_gene: TRBV27
j_gene: TRBJ1-5

CDR3aa: ASSLKAANTEAF
v_gene: TRBV7-8
j_gene: TRBJ1-1

CDR3aa: ATSDRTGAYNEQF
v_gene: TRBV24-1
j_gene: TRBJ2-1

CDR3aa: ASSSGPRDQPQH
v_gene: TRBV7-9
j_gene: TRBJ1-5

CDR3aa: ASSPMGNTEAF
v_gene: TRBV7-9
j_gene: TRBJ1-1

CDR3aa: AIRPTVSSTDTQY
v_gene: TRBV10-3
j_gene: TRBJ2-3

CDR3aa: ASSSTRIELYQETQY
v_gene: TRBV7-9
j_gene: TRBJ2-5

CDR3aa: ASSLKPTGIMNTEAF
v_gene: TRBV7-2
j_gene: TRBJ1-1

CDR3aa: ASSFGLAGGSTGELF
v_gene: TRBV7-3
j_gene: TRBJ2-2

CDR3aa: ASSQASTGPYQETQY
v_gene: TRBV4-2
j_gene: TRBJ2-5

CDR3aa: AISRIASETQY
v_gene: TRBV10-3
j_gene: TRBJ2-5

CDR3aa: ASSEGRSRRRHTQY
v_gene: TRBV25-1
j_gene: TRBJ2-3

CDR3aa: ASSPFPEAEGGNQPQH
v_gene: TRBV7-8
j_gene: TRBJ1-5

CDR3aa: AISEWSDREADTQY
v_gene: TRBV10-3
j_gene: TRBJ2-3

CDR3aa: ASSPPDSGLAGSGSYNEQF
v_gene: TRBV5-8
j_gene: TRBJ2-1

CDR3aa: ASSQALAPGELF
v_gene: TRBV4-2
j_gene: TRBJ2-2

CDR3aa: SVVSLNTEAF
v_gene: TRBV29-1
j_gene: TRBJ1-1

CDR3aa: ASPSGQGSTDTQY
v_gene: TRBV2
j_gene: TRBJ2-3

CDR3aa: ASSFPSTDTQY
v_gene: TRBV27
j_gene: TRBJ2-3

CDR3aa: ASSPLTGPYTQY
v_gene: TRBV12-3/TRBV12-4
j_gene: TRBJ2-3

CDR3aa: ASSLFARGGTPQGQPQH
v_gene: TRBV12-3/TRBV12-4
j_gene: TRBJ1-5

CDR3aa: ASCRDPTSTGELF
v_gene: TRBV4-1
j_gene: TRBJ2-2

CDR3aa: ASSLSWDSVTYNEQF
v_gene: TRBV27
j_gene: TRBJ2-1

CDR3aa: ASSPDPRSYNEQF
v_gene: TRBV14
j_gene: TRBJ2-1

CDR3aa: ASSSRTGGGYNEQF
v_gene: TRBV5-5
j_gene: TRBJ2-1

CDR3aa: ASSEAPPGQGDHVLT
v_gene: TRBV2
j_gene: TRBJ2-6

CDR3aa: ASSLTGGGNVYYGYT
v_gene: TRBV7-3
j_gene: TRBJ1-2

CDR3aa: ASSETGGGPNTEAF
v_gene: TRBV7-9
j_gene: TRBJ1-1